These 5 T cell receptor beta chains were sequenced from one sample in a study of cytomegalovirus exposure and HLA in healthy donors. PCR employed 60 Vbeta and 13 Jbeta primers. Assay used: immunoSEQ multiplex PCR; TCRdb lists only in-frame clones, some missing. The sample contains some 120,000 clones, roughly a tenth of which appear only once. The sample was PBMCs. The origin of the receptors is a man aged 25 to 45 in good health and CMV-seronegative.

J is TRBJ2-1 and V is TRBV27, with a tentative D call TRBD2 (5 bases). Trimming cost V 6 bases and J 2 bases, with 14 bases left between them. Germline values: CDR1 MNHEY, CDR2 SMNVEV (reference sequence). The CDR3 is made up of 15 amino acids. The CDR3 region has the DNA TGTGCCAGCAGAACTAGGGTAGGGACCTACAATGAGCAGTTCTTC. It yields the protein CASRTRVGTYNEQFF.

This clone came up a few times. V and J are TRBV29-1 and TRBJ2-3; 10 nucleotides match TRBD2. The CDR3 is 15 amino acids. V was clipped by 4 bases and J by 3 bases; unmatched bases: 7. Per the germline V gene, CDR1 is SQVTM and CDR2 is ANQGSEA. The CDR3 loop reads CSVVPSGSGTDTQYF. The CDR3 bases are TGCAGCGTTGTTCCTAGCGGGAGTGGGACAGATACGCAGTATTTT.

This clone was counted a few times. J is TRBJ2-4 and V is TRBV2, with D possibly being TRBD1 (6 bases). Germline assignment: CDR1 SNHLY and CDR2 FYNNEI. This CDR3 has 12 residues. V lost 1 base and J 14 bases, leaving 12 bases between the germline ends. CDR3 nucleotide sequence: TGTGCCAGCAGTGAAGGGGGGCCGACAGAGTACTTC. Translated: CASSEGGPTEYF.

The CDR3 here is CASSLSGRASGNTIYF. For the CDR3, the DNA is TGCGCCAGCAGCTTGAGTGGCAGGGCCTCTGGAAACACCATATATTTT. The V gene is TRBV5-1, the J gene TRBJ1-3, with D maybe TRBD1 (5 bases). The CDR3 totals 16 residues. Trimming took off 1 base at V and 0 bases at J, with 11 bases between the two ends. Germline CDR1 reads SGHRS; CDR2 reads YFSETQ.

This chain joins TRBV9 and TRBJ2-2; 12 nucleotides match TRBD1. With 4 bases clipped from V and 4 bases from J, the junction kept 14 bases outside the gene matches. The length of the CDR3 is 19 residues. Germline V lookup: CDR1 SGDLS, CDR2 YYNGEE. The CDR3 coding sequence is TGTGCCAGCAGCACGAATTCCGGGACAGGGGGCGCTGGCACCGGGGAGCTGTTTTTT. Translation: CASSTNSGTGGAGTGELFF.